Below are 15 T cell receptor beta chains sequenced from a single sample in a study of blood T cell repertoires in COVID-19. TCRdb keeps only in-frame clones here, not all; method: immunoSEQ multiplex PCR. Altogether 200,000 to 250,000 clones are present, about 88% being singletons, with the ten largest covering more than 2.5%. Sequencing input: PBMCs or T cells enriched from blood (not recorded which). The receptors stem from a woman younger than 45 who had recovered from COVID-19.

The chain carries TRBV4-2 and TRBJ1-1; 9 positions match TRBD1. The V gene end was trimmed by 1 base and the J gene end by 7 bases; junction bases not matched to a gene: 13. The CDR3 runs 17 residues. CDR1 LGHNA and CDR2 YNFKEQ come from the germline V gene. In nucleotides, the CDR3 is TGTGCCAGCAGCCAAGGGAGGGGACAGGGAGGACTGCTTGAAGCTTTCTTT. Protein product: CASSQGRGQGGLLEAFF.

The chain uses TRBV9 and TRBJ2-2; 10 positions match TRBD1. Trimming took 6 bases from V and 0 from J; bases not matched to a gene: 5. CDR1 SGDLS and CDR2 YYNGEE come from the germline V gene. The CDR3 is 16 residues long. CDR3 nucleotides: TGTGCCAGCACCCGACAGGGGGCCACGAACACCGGGGAGCTGTTTTTT. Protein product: CASTRQGATNTGELFF.

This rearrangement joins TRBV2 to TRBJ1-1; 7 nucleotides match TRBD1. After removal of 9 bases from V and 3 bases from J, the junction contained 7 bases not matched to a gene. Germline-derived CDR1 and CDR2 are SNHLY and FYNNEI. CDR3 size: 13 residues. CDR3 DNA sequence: TGTGCCAGTCAACAGGGGAGAGACACTGAAGCTTTCTTT. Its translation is CASQQGRDTEAFF.

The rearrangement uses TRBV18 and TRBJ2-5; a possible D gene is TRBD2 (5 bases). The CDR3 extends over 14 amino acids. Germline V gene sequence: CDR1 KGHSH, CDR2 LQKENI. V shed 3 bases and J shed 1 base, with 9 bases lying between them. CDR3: CASSPGLIQETQYF. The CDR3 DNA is TGTGCCAGCTCACCCGGACTGATCCAAGAGACCCAGTACTTC.

CDR3 nucleotide sequence: TGTGCCAGCAGTGGGCGGGGGGGAATCTACGAGCAGTACTTC. It is translated as CASSGRGGIYEQYF. The chain carries TRBV6-2 or TRBV6-3 and TRBJ2-7; 9 positions agree with TRBD2. The length of the CDR3 is 14 residues. Per germline, CDR1 MNHEY and CDR2 SVGEGT. V shed 5 bases and J 3 bases; nucleotides not matched to a gene: 5.

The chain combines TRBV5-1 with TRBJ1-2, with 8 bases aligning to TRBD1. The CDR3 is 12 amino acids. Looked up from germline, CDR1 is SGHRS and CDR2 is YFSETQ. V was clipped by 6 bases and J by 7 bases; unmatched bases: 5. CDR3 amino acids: CASTETGAGYTF. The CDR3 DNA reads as TGCGCCAGCACCGAGACAGGGGCTGGCTACACCTTC.

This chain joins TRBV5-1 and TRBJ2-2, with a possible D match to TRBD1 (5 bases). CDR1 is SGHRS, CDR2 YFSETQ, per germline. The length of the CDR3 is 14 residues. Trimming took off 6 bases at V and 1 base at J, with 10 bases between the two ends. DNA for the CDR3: TGCGCCAGCAAGACTGGACAGAACACCGGGGAGCTGTTTTTT. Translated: CASKTGQNTGELFF.

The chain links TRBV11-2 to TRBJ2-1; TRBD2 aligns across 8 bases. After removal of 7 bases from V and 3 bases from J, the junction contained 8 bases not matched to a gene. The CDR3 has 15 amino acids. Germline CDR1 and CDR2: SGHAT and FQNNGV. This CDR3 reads CASIIAGRIYNEQFF. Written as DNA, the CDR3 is TGTGCCAGCATCATAGCGGGGAGAATCTACAATGAGCAGTTCTTC.

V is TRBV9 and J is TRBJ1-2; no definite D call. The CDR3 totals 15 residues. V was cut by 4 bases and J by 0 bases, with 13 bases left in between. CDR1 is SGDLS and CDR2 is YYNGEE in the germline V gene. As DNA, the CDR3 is TGTGCCAGCAGCTTGCGGTGGTTACCTAACTATGGCTACACCTTC. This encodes CASSLRWLPNYGYTF.

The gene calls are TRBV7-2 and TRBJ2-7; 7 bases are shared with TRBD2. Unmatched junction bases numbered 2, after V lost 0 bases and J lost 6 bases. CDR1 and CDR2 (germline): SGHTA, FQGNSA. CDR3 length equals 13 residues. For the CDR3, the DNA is TGTGCCAGCAGCTTAGCGGGGGGGGTCGAGCAGTACTTC. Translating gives CASSLAGGVEQYF.

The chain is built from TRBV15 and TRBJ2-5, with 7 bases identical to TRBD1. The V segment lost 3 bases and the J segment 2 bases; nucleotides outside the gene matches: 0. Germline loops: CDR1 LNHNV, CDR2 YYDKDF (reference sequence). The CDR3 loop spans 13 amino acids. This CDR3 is CATSRGQQETQYF. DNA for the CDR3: TGTGCCACCAGCAGGGGACAGCAAGAGACCCAGTACTTC.

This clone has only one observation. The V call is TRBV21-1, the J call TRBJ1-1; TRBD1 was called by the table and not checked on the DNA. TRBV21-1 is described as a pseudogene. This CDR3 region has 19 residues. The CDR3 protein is CASSKEIRDRATLNTEAFF. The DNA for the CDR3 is TGTGCCAGCAGCAAAGAGATCCGGGACAGGGCTACTTTGAACACTGAAGCTTTCTTT.

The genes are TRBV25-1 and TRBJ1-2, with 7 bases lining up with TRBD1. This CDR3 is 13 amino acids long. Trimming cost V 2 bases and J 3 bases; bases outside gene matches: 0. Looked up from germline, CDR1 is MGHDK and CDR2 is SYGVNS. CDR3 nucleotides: TGTGCCAGCAGTGAAGGACAGGACTATGGCTACACCTTC. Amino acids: CASSEGQDYGYTF.

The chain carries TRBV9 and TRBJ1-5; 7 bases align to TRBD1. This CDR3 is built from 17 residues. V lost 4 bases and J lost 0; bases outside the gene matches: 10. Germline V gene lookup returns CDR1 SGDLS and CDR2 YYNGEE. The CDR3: CASSPHGTANSNQPQHF. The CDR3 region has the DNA TGTGCCAGCAGCCCTCATGGGACAGCGAATAGCAATCAGCCCCAGCATTTT.

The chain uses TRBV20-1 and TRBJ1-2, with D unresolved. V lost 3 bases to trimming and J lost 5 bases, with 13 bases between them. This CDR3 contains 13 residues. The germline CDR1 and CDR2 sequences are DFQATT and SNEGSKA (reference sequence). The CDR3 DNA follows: TGCAGTGCTAGTAAGGCAGGTTTTTATGGCTACACCTTC. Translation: CSASKAGFYGYTF.